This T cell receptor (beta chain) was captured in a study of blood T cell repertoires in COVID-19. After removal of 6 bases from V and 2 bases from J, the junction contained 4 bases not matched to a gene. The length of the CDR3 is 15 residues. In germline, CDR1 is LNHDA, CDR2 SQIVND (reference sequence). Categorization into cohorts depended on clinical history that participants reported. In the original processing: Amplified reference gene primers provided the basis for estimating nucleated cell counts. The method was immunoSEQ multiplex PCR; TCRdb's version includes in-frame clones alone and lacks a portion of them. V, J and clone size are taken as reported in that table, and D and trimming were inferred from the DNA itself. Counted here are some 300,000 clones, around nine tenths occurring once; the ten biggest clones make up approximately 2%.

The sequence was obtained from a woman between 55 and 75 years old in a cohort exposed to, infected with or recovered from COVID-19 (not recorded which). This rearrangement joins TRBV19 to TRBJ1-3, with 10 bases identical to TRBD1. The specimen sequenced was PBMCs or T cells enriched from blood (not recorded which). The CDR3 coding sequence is TGTGCCAGTAGAAACGACAGGGGGCCTGGAAACACCATATATTTT. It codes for CASRNDRGPGNTIYF.